Reported below is one T cell receptor (beta chain). This record belongs to a study of blood T cell repertoires in COVID-19. Study-level information: From the United States, Italy and Spain came samples of acute and convalescent COVID-19.

Across roughly 25 US areas, participants ranged in age from roughly 18 to 95 years. Data came from immunoSEQ multiplex PCR; TCRdb stores just in-frame clones and leaves some out. The data hold 360,000 or so clones, with 83% observed a single time. CDR3 length: 18 amino acids. The receptor was derived from a woman in her 50s who had recovered from COVID-19. The V and J genes are TRBV21-1 and TRBJ2-1; the table's TRBD2 call for D was not verified on the DNA. TRBV21-1 is assigned pseudogene status. The source material was PBMCs or T cells enriched from blood (not recorded which). The CDR3 protein is CASRSRPISPYTSNEQFF. The CDR3, as DNA: TGTGCCAGCCGGAGCCGGCCGATTTCACCTTACACATCCAATGAGCAGTTCTTC.